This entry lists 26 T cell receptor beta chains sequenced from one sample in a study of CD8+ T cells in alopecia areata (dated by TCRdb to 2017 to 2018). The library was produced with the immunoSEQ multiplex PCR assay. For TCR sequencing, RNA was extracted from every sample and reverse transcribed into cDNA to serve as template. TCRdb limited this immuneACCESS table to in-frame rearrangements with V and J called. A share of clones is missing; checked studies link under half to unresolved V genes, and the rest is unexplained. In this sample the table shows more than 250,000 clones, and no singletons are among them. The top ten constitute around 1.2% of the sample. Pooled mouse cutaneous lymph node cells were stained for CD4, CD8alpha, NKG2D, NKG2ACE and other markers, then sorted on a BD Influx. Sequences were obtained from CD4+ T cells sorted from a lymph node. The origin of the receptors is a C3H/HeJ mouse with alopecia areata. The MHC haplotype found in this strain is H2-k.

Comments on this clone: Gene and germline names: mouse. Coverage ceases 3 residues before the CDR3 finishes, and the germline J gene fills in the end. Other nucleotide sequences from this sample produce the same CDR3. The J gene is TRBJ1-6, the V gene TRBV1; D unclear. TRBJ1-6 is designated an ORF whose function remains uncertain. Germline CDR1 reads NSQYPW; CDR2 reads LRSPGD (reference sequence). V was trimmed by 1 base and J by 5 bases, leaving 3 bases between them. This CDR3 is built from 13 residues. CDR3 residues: CTCSAVDNSPLYF. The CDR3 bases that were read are TGCACCTGCAGTGCAGTGGATAATTCGCCC.

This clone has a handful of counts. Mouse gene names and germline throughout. The CDR3 region is CASSLGLGGGSAETLYF. CDR3 DNA, as far as it was read: TGTGCCAGCAGCCTGGGACTGGGGGGGGGTAGTGCAGAA. The V call is TRBV14, the J call TRBJ2-3, with 13 bases that match TRBD2. The missing CDR3 end, 4 residues past where the read stops, is filled in from the germline J gene. Germline CDR1 is SGHDT and CDR2 is FRDEAV. The CDR3 spans 17 residues. After removal of 5 bases from V and 0 bases from J, the junction contained 6 bases not matched to a gene.

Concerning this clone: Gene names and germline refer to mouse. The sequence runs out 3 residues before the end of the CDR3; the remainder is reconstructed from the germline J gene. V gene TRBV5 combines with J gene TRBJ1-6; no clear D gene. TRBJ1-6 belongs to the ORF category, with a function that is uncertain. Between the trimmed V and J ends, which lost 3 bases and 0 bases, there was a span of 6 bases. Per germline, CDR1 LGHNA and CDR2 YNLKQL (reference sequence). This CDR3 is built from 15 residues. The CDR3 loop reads CASSQADSYNSPLYF. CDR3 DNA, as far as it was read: TGTGCCAGCAGCCAGGCAGATTCCTATAATTCGCCC.

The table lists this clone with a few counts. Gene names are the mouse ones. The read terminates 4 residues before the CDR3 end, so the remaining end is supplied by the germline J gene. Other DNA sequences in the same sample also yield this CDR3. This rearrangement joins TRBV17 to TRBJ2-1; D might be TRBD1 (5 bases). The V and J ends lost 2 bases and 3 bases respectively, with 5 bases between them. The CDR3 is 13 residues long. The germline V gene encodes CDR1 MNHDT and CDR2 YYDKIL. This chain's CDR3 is CASSRQGYAEQFF. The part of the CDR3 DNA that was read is TGTGCTAGCAGTAGACAGGGCTATGCT.

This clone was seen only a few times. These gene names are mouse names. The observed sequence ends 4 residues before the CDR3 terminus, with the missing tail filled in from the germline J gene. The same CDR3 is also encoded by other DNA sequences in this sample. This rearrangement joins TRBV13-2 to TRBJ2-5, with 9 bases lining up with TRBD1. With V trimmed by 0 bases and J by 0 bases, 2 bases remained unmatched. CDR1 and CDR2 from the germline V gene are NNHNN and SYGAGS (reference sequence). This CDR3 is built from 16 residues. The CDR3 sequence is CASGDAGQGNQDTQYF. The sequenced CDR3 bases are TGTGCCAGCGGTGATGCGGGACAGGGTAACCAAGAC.

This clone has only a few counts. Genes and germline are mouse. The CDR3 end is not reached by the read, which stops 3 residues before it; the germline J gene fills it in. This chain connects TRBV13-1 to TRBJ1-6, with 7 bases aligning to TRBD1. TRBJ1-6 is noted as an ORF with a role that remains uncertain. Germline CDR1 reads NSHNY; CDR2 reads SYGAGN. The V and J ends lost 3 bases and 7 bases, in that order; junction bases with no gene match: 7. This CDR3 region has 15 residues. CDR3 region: CASSAKTGRNSPLYF. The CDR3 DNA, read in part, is TGTGCCAGCAGTGCTAAGACAGGGCGGAATTCGCCC.

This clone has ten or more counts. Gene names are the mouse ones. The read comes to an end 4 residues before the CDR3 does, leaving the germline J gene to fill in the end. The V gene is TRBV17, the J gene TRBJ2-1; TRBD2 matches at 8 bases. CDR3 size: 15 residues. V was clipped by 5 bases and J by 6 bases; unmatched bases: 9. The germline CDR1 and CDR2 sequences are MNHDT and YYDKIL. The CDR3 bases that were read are TGTGCTAGCAGTCCCGACTGGGGAGGGGGTGCT. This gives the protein CASSPDWGGGA. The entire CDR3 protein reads CASSPDWGGGAEQFF.

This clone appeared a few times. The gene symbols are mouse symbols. CDR3 sequence: CASSVTGPETLYF. Partial CDR3 DNA: TGTGCCAGCAGCGTGACAGGGCCAGAA. The chain uses TRBV13-1 and TRBJ2-3, with TRBD1 matching over 7 bases. From the germline J gene comes the end of the CDR3, since the read stops 4 residues before it. CDR3 size: 13 residues. Trimming removed 5 bases from V and 4 bases from J; junction bases left unmatched: 4. The germline V gene encodes CDR1 NSHNY and CDR2 SYGAGN.

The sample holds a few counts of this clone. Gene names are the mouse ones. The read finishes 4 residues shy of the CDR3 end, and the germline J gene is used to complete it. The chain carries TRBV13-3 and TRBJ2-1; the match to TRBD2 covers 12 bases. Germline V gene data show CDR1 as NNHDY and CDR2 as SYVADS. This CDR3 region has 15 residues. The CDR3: CASSVTGGAGAEQFF. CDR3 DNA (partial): TGTGCCAGCAGTGTGACTGGGGGGGCGGGGGCT.

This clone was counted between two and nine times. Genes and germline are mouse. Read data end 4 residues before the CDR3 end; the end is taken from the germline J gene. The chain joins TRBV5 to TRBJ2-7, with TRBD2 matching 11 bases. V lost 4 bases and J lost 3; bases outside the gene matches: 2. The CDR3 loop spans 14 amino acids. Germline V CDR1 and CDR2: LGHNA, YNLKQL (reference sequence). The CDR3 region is CASSLDWGDYEQYF. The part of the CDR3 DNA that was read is TGTGCCAGCAGCCTGGACTGGGGGGACTAT.

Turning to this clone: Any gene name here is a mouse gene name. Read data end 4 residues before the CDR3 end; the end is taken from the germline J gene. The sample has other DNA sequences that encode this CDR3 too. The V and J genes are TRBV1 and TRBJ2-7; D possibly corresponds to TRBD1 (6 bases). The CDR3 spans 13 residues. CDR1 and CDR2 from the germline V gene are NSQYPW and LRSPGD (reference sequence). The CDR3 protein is CTCSARTEYEQYF. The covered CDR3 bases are TGCACCTGCAGTGCCCGGACAGAATAT.

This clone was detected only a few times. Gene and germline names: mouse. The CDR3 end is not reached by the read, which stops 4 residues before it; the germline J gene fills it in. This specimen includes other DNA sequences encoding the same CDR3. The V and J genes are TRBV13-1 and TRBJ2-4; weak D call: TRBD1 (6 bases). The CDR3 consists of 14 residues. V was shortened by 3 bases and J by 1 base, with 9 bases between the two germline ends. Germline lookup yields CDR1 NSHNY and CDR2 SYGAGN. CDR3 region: CASSAQGGQNTLYF. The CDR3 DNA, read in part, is TGTGCCAGCAGTGCACAGGGTGGTCAAAAC.

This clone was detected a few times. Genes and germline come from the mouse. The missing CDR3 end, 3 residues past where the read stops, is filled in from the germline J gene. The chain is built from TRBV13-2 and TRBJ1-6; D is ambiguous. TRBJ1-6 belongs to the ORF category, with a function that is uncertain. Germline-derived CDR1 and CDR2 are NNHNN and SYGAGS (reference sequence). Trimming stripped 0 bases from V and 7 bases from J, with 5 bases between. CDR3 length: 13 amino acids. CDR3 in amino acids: CASGDAWNSPLYF. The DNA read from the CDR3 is TGTGCCAGCGGTGATGCTTGGAATTCGCCC.

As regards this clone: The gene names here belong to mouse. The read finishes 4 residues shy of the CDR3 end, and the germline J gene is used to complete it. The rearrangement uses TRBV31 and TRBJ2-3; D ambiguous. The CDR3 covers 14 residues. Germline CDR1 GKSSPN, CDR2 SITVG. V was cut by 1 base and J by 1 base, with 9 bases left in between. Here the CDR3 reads CAWSPRRGAETLYF. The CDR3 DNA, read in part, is TGTGCCTGGAGTCCCAGGAGGGGTGCAGAA.

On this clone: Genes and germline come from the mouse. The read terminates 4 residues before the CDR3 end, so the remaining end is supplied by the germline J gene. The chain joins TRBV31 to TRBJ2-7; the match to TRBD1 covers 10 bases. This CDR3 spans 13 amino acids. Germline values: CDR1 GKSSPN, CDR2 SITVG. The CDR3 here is CAWSQGQGYEQYF. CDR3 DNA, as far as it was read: TGTGCCTGGAGTCAGGGACAGGGGTAT. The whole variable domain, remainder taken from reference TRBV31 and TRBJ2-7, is AQTIHQWPVAEIKAVGSPLSLGCTIKGKSSPNLYWYWQATGGTLQQLFYSITVGQVESVVQLNLSASRPKDDQFILSTEKLLLSHSGFYLCAWSQGQGYEQYFGPGTRLTVL.

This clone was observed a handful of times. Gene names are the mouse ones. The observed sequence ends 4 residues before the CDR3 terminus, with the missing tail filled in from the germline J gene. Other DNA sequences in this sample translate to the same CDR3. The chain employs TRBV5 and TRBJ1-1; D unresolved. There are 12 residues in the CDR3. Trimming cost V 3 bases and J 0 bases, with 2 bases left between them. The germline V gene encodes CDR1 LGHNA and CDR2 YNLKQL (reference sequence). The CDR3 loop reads CASSQANTEVFF. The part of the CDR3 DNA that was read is TGTGCCAGCAGCCAGGCAAACACA.

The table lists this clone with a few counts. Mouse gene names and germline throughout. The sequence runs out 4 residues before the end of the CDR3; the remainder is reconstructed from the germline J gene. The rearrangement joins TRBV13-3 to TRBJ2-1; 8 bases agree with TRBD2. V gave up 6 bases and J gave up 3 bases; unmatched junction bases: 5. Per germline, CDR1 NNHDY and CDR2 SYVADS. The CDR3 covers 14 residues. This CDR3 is CASTPLGVYAEQFF. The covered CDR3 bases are TGTGCCAGCACCCCACTGGGGGTCTATGCT.

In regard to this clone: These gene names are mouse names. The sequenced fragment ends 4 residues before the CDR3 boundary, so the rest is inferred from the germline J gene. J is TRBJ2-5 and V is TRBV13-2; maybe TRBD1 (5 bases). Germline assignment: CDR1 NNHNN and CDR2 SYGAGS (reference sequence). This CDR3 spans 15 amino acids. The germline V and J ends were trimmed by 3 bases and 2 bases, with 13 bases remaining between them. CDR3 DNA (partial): TGTGCCAGCGGTGGTGCCCGGACAATCCAAGAC. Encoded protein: CASGGARTIQD. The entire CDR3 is CASGGARTIQDTQYF.

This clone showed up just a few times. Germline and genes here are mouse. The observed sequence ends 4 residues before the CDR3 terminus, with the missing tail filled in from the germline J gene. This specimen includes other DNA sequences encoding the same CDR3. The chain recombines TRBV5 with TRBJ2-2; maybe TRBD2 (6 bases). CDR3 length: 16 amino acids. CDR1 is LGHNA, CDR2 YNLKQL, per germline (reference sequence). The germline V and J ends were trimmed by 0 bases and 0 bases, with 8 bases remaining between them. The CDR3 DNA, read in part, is TGTGCCAGCAGCCAAGACTGGGGAGCAAACACCGGG. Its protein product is CASSQDWGANTG. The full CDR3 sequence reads CASSQDWGANTGQLYF.

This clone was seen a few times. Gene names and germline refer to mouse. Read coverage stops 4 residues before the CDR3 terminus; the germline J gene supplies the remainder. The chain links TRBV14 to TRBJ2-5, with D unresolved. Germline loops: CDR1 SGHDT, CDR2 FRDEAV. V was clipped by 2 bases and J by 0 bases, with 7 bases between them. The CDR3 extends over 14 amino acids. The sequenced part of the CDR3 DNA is TGTGCCAGCAGTTTGACACAAAACCAAGAC. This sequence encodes CASSLTQNQD. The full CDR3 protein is CASSLTQNQDTQYF.

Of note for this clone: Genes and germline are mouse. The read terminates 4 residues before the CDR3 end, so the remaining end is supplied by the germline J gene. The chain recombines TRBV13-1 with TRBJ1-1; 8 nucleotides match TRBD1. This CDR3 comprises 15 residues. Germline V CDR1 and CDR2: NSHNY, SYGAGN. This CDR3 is CASSDAGQGGSEVFF. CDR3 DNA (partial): TGTGCCAGCAGTGATGCAGGACAGGGAGGATCA.

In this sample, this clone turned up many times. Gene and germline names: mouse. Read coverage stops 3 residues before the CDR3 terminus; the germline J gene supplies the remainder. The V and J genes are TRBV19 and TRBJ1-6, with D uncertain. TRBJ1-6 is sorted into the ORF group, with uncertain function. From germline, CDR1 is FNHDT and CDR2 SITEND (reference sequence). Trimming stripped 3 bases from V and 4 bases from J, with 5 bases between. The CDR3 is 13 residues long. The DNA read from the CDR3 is TGTGCCAGCAGTAATCAGTATAATTCGCCC. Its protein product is CASSNQYNSP. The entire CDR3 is CASSNQYNSPLYF.

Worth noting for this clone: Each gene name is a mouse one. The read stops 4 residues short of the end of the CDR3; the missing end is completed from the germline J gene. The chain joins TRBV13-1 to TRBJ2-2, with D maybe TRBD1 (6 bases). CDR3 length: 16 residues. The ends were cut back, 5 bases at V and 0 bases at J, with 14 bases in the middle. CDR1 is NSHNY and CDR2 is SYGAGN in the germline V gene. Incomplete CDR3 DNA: TGTGCCAGCAGAGCCTCCGGGACACCAAACACCGGG. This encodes CASRASGTPNTG. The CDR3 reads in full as CASRASGTPNTGQLYF.

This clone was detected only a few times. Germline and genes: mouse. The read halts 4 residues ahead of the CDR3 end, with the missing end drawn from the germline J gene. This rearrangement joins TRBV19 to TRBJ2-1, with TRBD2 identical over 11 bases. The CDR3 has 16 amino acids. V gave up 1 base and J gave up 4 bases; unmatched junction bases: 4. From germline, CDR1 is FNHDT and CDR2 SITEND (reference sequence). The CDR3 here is CASSITGGARYAEQFF. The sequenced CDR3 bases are TGTGCCAGCAGTATAACTGGGGGGGCGCGATATGCT.

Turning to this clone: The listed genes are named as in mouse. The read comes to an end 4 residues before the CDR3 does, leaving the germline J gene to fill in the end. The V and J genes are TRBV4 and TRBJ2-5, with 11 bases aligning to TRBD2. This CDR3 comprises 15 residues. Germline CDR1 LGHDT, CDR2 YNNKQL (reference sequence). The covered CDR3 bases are TGTGCCAGCAGCTTGGACTGGGGGGTACCAGAC. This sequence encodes CASSLDWGVPD. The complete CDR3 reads CASSLDWGVPDTQYF.

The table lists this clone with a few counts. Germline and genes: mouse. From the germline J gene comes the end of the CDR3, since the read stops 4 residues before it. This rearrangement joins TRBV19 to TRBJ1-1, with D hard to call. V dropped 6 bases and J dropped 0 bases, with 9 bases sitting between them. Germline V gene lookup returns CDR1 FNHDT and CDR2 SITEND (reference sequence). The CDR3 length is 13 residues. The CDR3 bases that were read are TGTGCCAGCACCCACAATGCAAACACA. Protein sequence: CASTHNANT. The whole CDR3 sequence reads CASTHNANTEVFF.